The 23 T cell receptor beta chains presented below share a single source sample, sequenced in a study of T cells in Graves' hyperthyroidism and ophthalmopathy. TCR beta CDR3 regions were amplified from RNA. Primed by the HTBI set, a first-round RT-PCR was run on the TCR CDR3. From the multiplex PCR reads, TCRdb called clonotypes with MiXCR, one entry per CDR3 protein. Of under 600,000 distinct CDR3 sequences in the sample, about 16% were seen once. The specimen was blood. All receptors derive from a woman in her forties with Graves' ophthalmopathy.

The chain combines TRBV12-3 or TRBV12-4 with TRBJ2-1, with 7 positions matching TRBD2. This CDR3 spans 14 amino acids. Trimming removed 7 bases from V and 9 bases from J; junction bases left unmatched: 12. The CDR3 sequence: CASTLSGTALEQFF. CDR3 nucleotide sequence: TGTGCCAGCACCCTCAGCGGGACCGCTCTTGAGCAGTTCTTC.

This clonotype appeared many times. The chain links TRBV30 to TRBJ1-5; D is perhaps TRBD1 (6 bases). V lost 2 bases to trimming and J lost 5 bases, with 10 bases between them. The CDR3 sequence is 13 residues long. Germline CDR1 and CDR2: GTSNPN and SVGIG (reference sequence). The DNA of the CDR3 is TGTGCCTGGAGTCAGGACAGCGATCAGCCCCAGCATTTT. Translating it yields CAWSQDSDQPQHF.

This clonotype was seen a few times. This rearrangement joins TRBV20-1 to TRBJ1-6; D may be TRBD1 (6 bases). The germline V and J ends were trimmed by 3 bases and 1 base, with 10 bases remaining between them. This CDR3 is built from 15 residues. Germline V gene data show CDR1 as DFQATT and CDR2 as SNEGSKA (reference sequence). As DNA, the CDR3 is TGCAGTGCTAGCGGCAGGGGATCCTATAATTCACCCCTCCACTTT. This codes for CSASGRGSYNSPLHF.

Concerning this clonotype: The junction and the germline gene differ at one end; a read error may be behind it. The chain links TRBV11-2 to TRBJ2-5; no clear D gene. The CDR3 extends over 15 amino acids. Germline V gene data show CDR1 as SGHAT and CDR2 as FQNNGV. In DNA form, the CDR3 reads TGTGCCGGCAGCTTAGTAAAGGGAACCGGAGAGACCCAGTACTTC. Translating it yields CAGSLVKGTGETQYF.

The table lists this clonotype with a few counts. The chain recombines TRBV11-1 with TRBJ1-1; 9 bases align to TRBD1. CDR1 SGHAT and CDR2 FQDESV come from the germline V gene (reference sequence). This CDR3 comprises 15 residues. V lost 5 bases and J lost 4; bases outside the gene matches: 8. The CDR3 protein is CASSKYRGQGTEAFF. The CDR3, as DNA: TGTGCCAGCAGCAAATACAGGGGGCAGGGCACTGAAGCTTTCTTT.

In its sample, this clonotype was seen many times. This rearrangement joins TRBV2 to TRBJ2-4; D perhaps matches TRBD2 (6 bases). CDR3 length: 15 amino acids. V was shortened by 1 base and J by 0 bases, with 7 bases between the two germline ends. Germline V CDR1 and CDR2: SNHLY, FYNNEI. CDR3 loop: CASSEGGVAKNIQYF. The DNA of the CDR3 is TGTGCCAGCAGTGAAGGGGGGGTAGCCAAAAACATTCAGTACTTC.

This clonotype was found a few times. The genes are TRBV5-4 and TRBJ2-5; D gene uncertain. The length of the CDR3 is 15 residues. CDR1 is SGHNT, CDR2 YYREEE, per germline (reference sequence). Between the trimmed V and J ends, which lost 4 bases and 3 bases, there was a span of 16 bases. The CDR3 coding sequence is TGTGCCAGCAGCCGGGCGCAAAACAGAGAAGAGACCCAGTACTTC. Translating it yields CASSRAQNREETQYF.

This clonotype has a handful of counts. The chain joins TRBV19 to TRBJ1-1; no firm D call. The V and J ends lost 6 bases and 1 base respectively, with 6 bases between them. Looked up from germline, CDR1 is LNHDA and CDR2 is SQIVND (reference sequence). This CDR3 has 12 residues. The CDR3 bases are TGTGCCAGTAGACTATGGAACACTGAAGCTTTCTTT. This translates into CASRLWNTEAFF.

This clonotype was observed at least ten times. The chain recombines TRBV28 with TRBJ2-7; 8 positions match TRBD1. Trimming took 6 bases from V and 4 from J; bases not matched to a gene: 2. Germline V gene sequence: CDR1 MDHEN, CDR2 SYDVKM. This CDR3 is built from 12 residues. CDR3 residues: CASRGQAYEQYF. CDR3 nucleotides: TGTGCCAGCAGGGGACAGGCGTACGAGCAGTACTTC.

The rearrangement links TRBV5-1 to TRBJ2-2, with 9 bases matching TRBD2. The CDR3 has 15 amino acids. With 4 bases clipped from V and 7 bases from J, the junction kept 8 bases outside the gene matches. Germline V lookup: CDR1 SGHRS, CDR2 YFSETQ. This CDR3 is CASSQGGTSNGELFF. CDR3 DNA: TGCGCCAGCAGCCAGGGGGGGACTAGCAACGGGGAGCTGTTTTTT.

This clonotype was counted a few times. This chain connects TRBV20-1 to TRBJ2-3, with 10 bases lining up with TRBD1. This CDR3 has 16 amino acids. The V segment lost 3 bases and the J segment 5 bases; nucleotides outside the gene matches: 11. Germline V gene sequence: CDR1 DFQATT, CDR2 SNEGSKA (reference sequence). DNA for the CDR3: TGCAGTGCTAGGCCCCCCGGGACAGGGGTGAAAGATACGCAGTATTTT. Its translation: CSARPPGTGVKDTQYF.

V usage is TRBV5-4 and J usage is TRBJ2-2; tentatively, D is TRBD1 (5 bases). From germline, CDR1 is SGHNT and CDR2 YYREEE (reference sequence). The V end lost 3 bases, the J end lost 6 bases, and 18 bases lay between the germline ends. The CDR3 runs 16 residues. CDR3 residues: CASSWVTDLRSGELFF. The CDR3 DNA sequence: TGTGCCAGCAGCTGGGTGACAGACCTTAGATCCGGGGAGCTGTTTTTT.

This clonotype has at least ten counts. The chain employs TRBV30 and TRBJ1-1; no clear D gene. Per germline, CDR1 GTSNPN and CDR2 SVGIG (reference sequence). The V end was cut by 2 bases, the J end by 8 bases, with 12 bases between. The CDR3 contains 12 residues. The CDR3 bases are TGTGCCTGGAGTCACAGTGGGGTCGAAGCTTTCTTT. It specifies CAWSHSGVEAFF.

This clonotype was detected a few times. The chain combines TRBV6-1 with TRBJ1-5; D is unclear. Germline values: CDR1 MNHNS, CDR2 SASEGT. CDR3 length equals 14 residues. V was pared by 3 bases and J by 2 bases, with 8 bases between. CDR3 region: CASSDAGGNQPQHF. Written as DNA, the CDR3 is TGTGCCAGCAGTGACGCGGGAGGCAATCAGCCCCAGCATTTT.

This clonotype has more than one count but fewer than ten. The chain is built from TRBV28 and TRBJ2-5; a possible D gene is TRBD2 (6 bases). Germline lookup yields CDR1 MDHEN and CDR2 SYDVKM. V was pared by 2 bases and J by 5 bases, with 15 bases between. The CDR3 contains 15 residues. In nucleotides, the CDR3 is TGTGCCAGCAGTTTAGGGGCGGGAACTCGGGAGACCCAGTACTTC. Translating gives CASSLGAGTRETQYF. Full variable domain (rest looked up from reference TRBV28 and TRBJ2-5): DVKVTQSSRYLVKRTGEKVFLECVQDMDHENMFWYRQDPGLGLRLIYFSYDVKMKEKGDIPEGYSVSREKKERFSLILESASTNQTSMYLCASSLGAGTRETQYFGPGTRLLVL.

This clonotype was detected many times. The rearrangement uses TRBV5-1 and TRBJ2-7; 7 positions agree with TRBD1. Germline V lookup: CDR1 SGHRS, CDR2 YFSETQ. Unmatched junction bases numbered 10, after V lost 4 bases and J lost 0 bases. This CDR3 has 16 residues. CDR3 in DNA: TGCGCCAGCAGCGTATCTCCGGGACAGAGCTCCTACGAGCAGTACTTC. Amino acid sequence: CASSVSPGQSSYEQYF.

This clonotype was counted between two and nine times. The rearrangement uses TRBV7-4 and TRBJ2-6, with 7 nucleotides matching TRBD1. Germline V CDR1 and CDR2: SGHVT, SQSDAQ. CDR3 length: 18 amino acids. V trimming: 9 bases; J trimming: 3 bases; junction bases outside the gene matches: 17. The CDR3 nucleotides read TGTGCCAGTCCTCCGCACAGGGGAATCGTGGGTGGGGCCAACGTCCTGACTTTC. Residues: CASPPHRGIVGGANVLTF.

The gene calls are TRBV19 and TRBJ1-3; 9 nucleotides align to TRBD1. V lost 5 bases and J lost 2; bases outside the gene matches: 4. The germline V gene has CDR1 LNHDA and CDR2 SQIVND (reference sequence). The CDR3 contains 15 residues. CDR3 sequence: CASSSGTGPGNTIYF. CDR3 DNA sequence: TGTGCCAGTAGTTCCGGGACAGGGCCTGGAAACACCATATATTTT.

The chain has TRBV24-1 and TRBJ2-7, with D maybe TRBD2 (6 bases). Germline V gives CDR1 KGHDR, CDR2 SFDVKD. The CDR3 runs to 15 residues. Trimming took 2 bases from V and 2 from J, leaving 12 bases between them. This CDR3 is CATSDSGGGTYEQYF. Written as DNA, the CDR3 is TGTGCCACCAGTGATTCTGGGGGAGGCACCTACGAGCAGTACTTC.

This clonotype occurred many times. Given a much more abundant clone one base away, this may be a read error. The CDR3 spells CASSLKGDTEAFF. The CDR3 DNA is TGCGCCAGCAGCTTGAAAGGGGACACTGAAGCTTTCTTT. The rearrangement joins TRBV5-1 to TRBJ1-1; maybe TRBD1 (5 bases). CDR1 is SGHRS and CDR2 is YFSETQ in the germline V gene. V lost 1 base and J 3 bases, leaving 7 bases between the germline ends. The CDR3 totals 13 residues.

V is TRBV4-1 and J is TRBJ1-1; 7 bases agree with TRBD1. Germline V gene data show CDR1 as MGHRA and CDR2 as YSYEKL. This CDR3 region has 16 residues. V was pared by 3 bases and J by 0 bases, with 7 bases of the junction left unmatched. In DNA, the CDR3 is TGCGCCAGCAGCCAGGGACAGCTTCTGATGAACACTGAAGCTTTCTTT. This sequence encodes CASSQGQLLMNTEAFF.

This clonotype showed up many times. This chain joins TRBV11-2 and TRBJ2-1, with 8 bases identical to TRBD1. Trimming cost V 5 bases and J 9 bases; bases outside gene matches: 12. CDR1 SGHAT and CDR2 FQNNGV come from the germline V gene. This CDR3 is built from 15 residues. The CDR3 sequence is CASSVAGTGLGEQFF. The CDR3 nucleotides read TGTGCCAGCAGCGTAGCCGGGACAGGTCTAGGTGAGCAGTTCTTC. The full variable domain, rest sourced from reference TRBV11-2 and TRBJ2-1, is EAGVAQSPRYKIIEKRQSVAFWCNPISGHATLYWYQQILGQGPKLLIQFQNNGVVDDSQLPKDRFSAERLKGVDSTLKIQPAKLEDSAVYLCASSVAGTGLGEQFFGPGTRLTVL.

The V and J genes are TRBV6-6 and TRBJ1-2; 7 bases align to TRBD1. The CDR3 covers 13 residues. Trimming at V came to 2 bases and at J to 8 bases, leaving 5 bases not matched to a gene. Per the germline V gene, CDR1 is MNHNY and CDR2 is SVGAGI (reference sequence). Here the CDR3 DNA reads TGTGCCAGCAGTTACGCCCGACAGGGCGGCTACACCTTC. Translation: CASSYARQGGYTF.